A single sample is the source of the 15 T cell receptor beta chains below, sequenced in a study of cytomegalovirus exposure and HLA in healthy donors. Both 60 Vbeta primers and 13 Jbeta primers went into the PCR. Some clones are missing from TCRdb's copy, which holds only in-frame ones; the method was immunoSEQ multiplex PCR. This sample has about 99,000 clones, with about 77% found just once. Input material: PBMCs. The receptor source for this set is a woman aged 18-35 years in good health and CMV-seropositive.

This chain uses TRBV27 with TRBJ2-3, with 10 bases matching TRBD2. In germline, CDR1 is MNHEY, CDR2 SMNVEV (reference sequence). The CDR3 is made up of 17 amino acids. Losses at the gene ends were 8 bases for V and 0 bases for J; bases not matched to a gene: 11. The CDR3 region has the DNA TGTGCCAGCGGGATTGGAATACTAGCGGGGAGCACAGATACGCAGTATTTT. The encoded protein is CASGIGILAGSTDTQYF.

The chain carries TRBV6-5 and TRBJ2-7, with TRBD1 identical over 11 bases. CDR3 size: 16 residues. V lost 0 bases, J lost 3 bases, and 4 bases stayed unmatched. The germline V gene encodes CDR1 MNHEY and CDR2 SVGAGI. The CDR3 nucleotides read TGTGCCAGCAGTTACTCCCGGACAGGGGGCCTCTACGAGCAGTACTTC. Translation gives CASSYSRTGGLYEQYF.

The chain uses TRBV19 and TRBJ2-1; a possible D gene is TRBD1 (6 bases). Germline V gives CDR1 LNHDA, CDR2 SQIVND (reference sequence). The ends were cut back, 5 bases at V and 3 bases at J, with 17 bases in the middle. The CDR3 spans 16 residues. This chain's CDR3 is CASSRVGTTIYNEQFF. The CDR3 coding sequence is TGTGCCAGTAGTCGGGTTGGGACAACCATCTACAATGAGCAGTTCTTC.

This sequence joins TRBV28 and TRBJ1-5, with a weak D call TRBD1 (5 bases). Trimming left V 1 base short and J 5 bases short, with 9 bases between. This CDR3 is 14 amino acids long. Germline V gives CDR1 MDHEN, CDR2 SYDVKM. CDR3 amino acids: CASSLSGVHQPQHF. The CDR3 DNA is TGTGCCAGCAGTTTATCGGGGGTACATCAGCCCCAGCATTTT.

This clone was recorded only once. This rearrangement joins TRBV7-9 to TRBJ1-1, with TRBD1 identical over 10 bases. CDR1 SEHNR and CDR2 FQNEAQ come from the germline V gene (reference sequence). The CDR3 consists of 12 residues. Trimming removed 5 bases from V and 10 bases from J; junction bases left unmatched: 4. The CDR3 loop is CASSQDRGLAFF. The CDR3 DNA reads TGTGCCAGCAGCCAGGACAGGGGGTTAGCTTTCTTT.

J is TRBJ1-2 and V is TRBV19; perhaps TRBD1 as D (6 bases). This CDR3 is 14 amino acids long. Trimming took 5 bases from V and 1 from J, leaving 11 bases between them. Per germline, CDR1 LNHDA and CDR2 SQIVND (reference sequence). This CDR3 reads CASSPGQSNYGYTF. The CDR3 nucleotides are TGTGCCAGTAGTCCAGGACAGAGTAACTATGGCTACACCTTC.

The V gene is TRBV18, the J gene TRBJ1-1; tentatively, D is TRBD1 (5 bases). Germline assignment: CDR1 KGHSH and CDR2 LQKENI. This CDR3 contains 17 residues. Trimming removed 8 bases at V and 0 bases at J, with 22 bases between. The CDR3 nucleotides are TGTGCCAGCAGCCGGCCAGGGTCCGGCGACGTGAACACTGAAGCTTTCTTT. The encoded protein is CASSRPGSGDVNTEAFF.

The chain links TRBV4-3 to TRBJ2-5, with a tentative D call TRBD2 (5 bases). CDR3 length: 14 amino acids. Looked up from germline, CDR1 is LGHNA and CDR2 is YSLEER. The germline V and J ends were trimmed by 0 bases and 9 bases, with 14 bases remaining between them. DNA of the CDR3: TGCGCCAGCAGCCAAGATGGGCCAATCGGGGCCCAGTACTTC. Its protein product is CASSQDGPIGAQYF.

This sequence joins TRBV7-9 and TRBJ2-7, with 8 bases matching TRBD2. V gave up 2 bases and J gave up 4 bases; unmatched junction bases: 4. The CDR3 covers 14 residues. Germline CDR1 is SEHNR and CDR2 is FQNEAQ (reference sequence). CDR3 in amino acids: CASSLTSGKYEQYF. In DNA, the CDR3 is TGTGCCAGCAGCTTAACTAGCGGCAAATACGAGCAGTACTTC. Supplemented by reference TRBV7-9 and TRBJ2-7, the full variable domain reads DTGVSQNPRHKITKRGQNVTFRCDPISEHNRLYWYRQTLGQGPEFLTYFQNEAQLEKSRLLSDRFSAERPKGSFSTLEIQRTEQGDSAMYLCASSLTSGKYEQYFGPGTRLTVT.

The J gene is TRBJ2-3, the V gene TRBV4-3, with D perhaps matching TRBD2 (5 bases). The CDR3 sequence is 16 residues long. Germline V gives CDR1 LGHNA, CDR2 YSLEER. The V end lost 5 bases, the J end lost 5 bases, and 20 bases lay between the germline ends. This chain's CDR3 is CASSNRPRLREDTQYF. The DNA of the CDR3 is TGCGCCAGCAGCAATCGGCCGAGGCTACGGGAAGATACGCAGTATTTT.

This chain uses TRBV10-1 with TRBJ2-1; 12 bases are a match to TRBD2. In germline, CDR1 is WNHNN, CDR2 SYGVQD (reference sequence). Trimming cost V 5 bases and J 4 bases; bases outside gene matches: 3. The CDR3 sequence is 15 residues long. The CDR3 loop reads CASSSLAGGYNEQFF. The CDR3 DNA is TGCGCCAGCAGTTCACTAGCGGGGGGTTACAATGAGCAGTTCTTC.

The gene calls are TRBV9 and TRBJ2-7; 14 nucleotides match TRBD2. V shed 3 bases, J shed 3 bases, and the junction held 5 bases outside the gene matches. Germline-derived CDR1 and CDR2 are SGDLS and YYNGEE. The CDR3 consists of 16 residues. The CDR3 DNA sequence: TGTGCCAGCAGCGCTGGACTAGCGGGAGGACTCTACGAGCAGTACTTC. This sequence encodes CASSAGLAGGLYEQYF.

V and J are TRBV6-5 and TRBJ1-2, with D possibly being TRBD1 (6 bases). This CDR3 has 14 amino acids. Germline V lookup: CDR1 MNHEY, CDR2 SVGAGI. Trimming took off 2 bases at V and 2 bases at J, with 9 bases between the two ends. The CDR3 reads CASSYRQVNYGYTF. CDR3 sequence (DNA): TGTGCCAGCAGTTACCGACAGGTCAACTATGGCTACACCTTC.

The genes are TRBV19 and TRBJ1-2, with D unclear. Looked up from germline, CDR1 is LNHDA and CDR2 is SQIVND (reference sequence). The CDR3 runs to 15 residues. The V end lost 3 bases, the J end lost 2 bases, and 13 bases lay between the germline ends. In DNA form, the CDR3 reads TGTGCCAGTAGTATCGGAGGGTTCTTCAACTATGGCTACACCTTC. Translated, it gives CASSIGGFFNYGYTF.

The V and J genes are TRBV9 and TRBJ1-4; 7 bases are shared with TRBD1. Germline assignment: CDR1 SGDLS and CDR2 YYNGEE. The V and J ends lost 4 bases and 5 bases, in that order; junction bases with no gene match: 11. The CDR3 covers 16 residues. The CDR3 loop is CASSTQSGGLNEKLFF. CDR3 bases: TGTGCCAGCAGCACCCAATCAGGGGGATTAAATGAAAAACTGTTTTTT.